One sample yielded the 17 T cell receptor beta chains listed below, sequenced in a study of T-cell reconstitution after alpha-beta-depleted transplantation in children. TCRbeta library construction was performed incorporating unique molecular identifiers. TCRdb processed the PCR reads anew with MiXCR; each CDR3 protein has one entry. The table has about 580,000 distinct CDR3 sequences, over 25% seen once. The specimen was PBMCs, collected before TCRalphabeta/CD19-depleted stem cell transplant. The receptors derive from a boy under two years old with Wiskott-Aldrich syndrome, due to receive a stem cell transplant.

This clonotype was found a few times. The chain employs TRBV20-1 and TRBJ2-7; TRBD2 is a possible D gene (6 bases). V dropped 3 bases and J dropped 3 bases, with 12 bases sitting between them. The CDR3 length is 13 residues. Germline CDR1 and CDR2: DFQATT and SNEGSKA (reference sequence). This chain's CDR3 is CSASGAGNYEQYF. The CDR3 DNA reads TGCAGTGCTAGTGGGGCGGGAAACTACGAGCAGTACTTC.

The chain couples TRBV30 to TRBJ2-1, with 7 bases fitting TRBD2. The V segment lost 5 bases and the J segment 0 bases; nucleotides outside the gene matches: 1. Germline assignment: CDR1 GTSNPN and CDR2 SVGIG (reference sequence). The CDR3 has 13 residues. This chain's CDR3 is CAWGGSSYNEQFF. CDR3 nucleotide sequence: TGTGCCTGGGGCGGGAGCTCCTACAATGAGCAGTTCTTC.

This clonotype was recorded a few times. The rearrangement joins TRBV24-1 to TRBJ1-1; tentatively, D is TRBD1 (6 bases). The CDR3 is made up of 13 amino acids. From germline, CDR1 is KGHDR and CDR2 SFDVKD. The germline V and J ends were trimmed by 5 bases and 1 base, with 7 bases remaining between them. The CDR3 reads CATSATGNTEAFF. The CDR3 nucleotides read TGTGCCACCAGTGCGACAGGGAACACTGAAGCTTTCTTT.

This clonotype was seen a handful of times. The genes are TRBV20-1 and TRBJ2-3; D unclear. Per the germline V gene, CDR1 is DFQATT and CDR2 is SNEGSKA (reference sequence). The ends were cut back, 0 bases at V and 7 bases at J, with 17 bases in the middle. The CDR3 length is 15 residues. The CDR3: CSARDRTSYSNTQYF. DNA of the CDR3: TGCAGTGCTAGAGATAGGACCTCCTATTCGAATACGCAGTATTTT.

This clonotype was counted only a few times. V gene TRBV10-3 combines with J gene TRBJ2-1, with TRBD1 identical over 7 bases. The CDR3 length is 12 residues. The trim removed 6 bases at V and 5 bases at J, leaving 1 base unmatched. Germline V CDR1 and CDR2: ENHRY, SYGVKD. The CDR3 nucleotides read TGTGCCATCAGGGGACAGAACAATGAGCAGTTCTTC. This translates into CAIRGQNNEQFF.

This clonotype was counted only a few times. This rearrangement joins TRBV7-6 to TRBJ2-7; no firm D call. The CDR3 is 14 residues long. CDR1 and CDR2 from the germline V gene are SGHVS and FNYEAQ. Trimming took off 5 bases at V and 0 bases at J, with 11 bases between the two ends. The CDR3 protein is CASSPIYSSYEQYF. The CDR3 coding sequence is TGTGCCAGCAGCCCTATCTACTCCTCCTACGAGCAGTACTTC.

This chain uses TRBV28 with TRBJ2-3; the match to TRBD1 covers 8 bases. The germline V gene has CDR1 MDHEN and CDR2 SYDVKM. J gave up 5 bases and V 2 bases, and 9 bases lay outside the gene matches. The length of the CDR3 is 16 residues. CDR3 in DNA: TGTGCCAGCAGTTTAATTGGGCAGGGGGCGAAAGATACGCAGTATTTT. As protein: CASSLIGQGAKDTQYF.

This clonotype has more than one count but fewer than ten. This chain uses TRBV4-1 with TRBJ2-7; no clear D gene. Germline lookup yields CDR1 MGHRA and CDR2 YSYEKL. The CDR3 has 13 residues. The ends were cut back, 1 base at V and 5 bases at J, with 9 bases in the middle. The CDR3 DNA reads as TGCGCCAGCAGCCAAGTCGTAGGGCACGAGCAGTACTTC. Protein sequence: CASSQVVGHEQYF.

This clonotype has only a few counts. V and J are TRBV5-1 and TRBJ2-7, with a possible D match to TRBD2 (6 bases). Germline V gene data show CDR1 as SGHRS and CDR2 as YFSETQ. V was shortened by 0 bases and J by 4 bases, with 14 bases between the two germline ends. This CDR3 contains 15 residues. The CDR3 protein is CASSLGSGAAYEQYF. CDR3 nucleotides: TGCGCCAGCAGCTTGGGATCGGGAGCGGCGTACGAGCAGTACTTC.

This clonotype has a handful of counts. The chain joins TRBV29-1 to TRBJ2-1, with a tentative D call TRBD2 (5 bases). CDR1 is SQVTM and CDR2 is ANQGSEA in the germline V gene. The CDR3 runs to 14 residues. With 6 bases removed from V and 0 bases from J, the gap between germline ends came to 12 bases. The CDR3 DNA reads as TGCAGCGTCTCCGTCGGGAACTCCTACAATGAGCAGTTCTTC. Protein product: CSVSVGNSYNEQFF.

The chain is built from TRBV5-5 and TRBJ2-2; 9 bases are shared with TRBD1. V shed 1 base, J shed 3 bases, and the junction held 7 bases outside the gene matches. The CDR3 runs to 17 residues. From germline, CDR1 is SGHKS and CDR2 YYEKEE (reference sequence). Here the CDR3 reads CASSLMPGQGYTGELFF. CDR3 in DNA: TGTGCCAGCAGCTTGATGCCGGGACAGGGATACACCGGGGAGCTGTTTTTT.

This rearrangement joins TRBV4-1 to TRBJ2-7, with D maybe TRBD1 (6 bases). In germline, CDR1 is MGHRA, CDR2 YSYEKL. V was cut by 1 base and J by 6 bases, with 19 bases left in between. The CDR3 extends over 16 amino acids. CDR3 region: CASSQGPRGGWSEQYF. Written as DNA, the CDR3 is TGCGCCAGCAGCCAAGGCCCCCGTGGGGGCTGGTCCGAGCAGTACTTC.

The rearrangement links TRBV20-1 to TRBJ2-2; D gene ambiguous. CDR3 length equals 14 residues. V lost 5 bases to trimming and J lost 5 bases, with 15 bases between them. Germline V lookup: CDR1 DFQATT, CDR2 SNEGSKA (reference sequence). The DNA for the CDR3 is TGCAGTGCTCGCTTGACGGTGGCAACCGGGGAGCTGTTTTTT. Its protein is CSARLTVATGELFF.

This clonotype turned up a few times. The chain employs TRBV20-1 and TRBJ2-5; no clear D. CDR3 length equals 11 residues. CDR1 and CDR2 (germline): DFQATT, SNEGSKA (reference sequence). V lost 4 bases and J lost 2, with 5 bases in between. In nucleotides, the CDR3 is TGCAGTGCTATCGGGCAAGAGACCCAGTACTTC. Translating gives CSAIGQETQYF.

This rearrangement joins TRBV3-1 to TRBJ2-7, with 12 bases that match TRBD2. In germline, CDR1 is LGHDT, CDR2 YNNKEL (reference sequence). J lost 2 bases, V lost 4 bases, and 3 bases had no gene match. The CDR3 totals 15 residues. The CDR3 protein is CASSPLAGGTYEQYF. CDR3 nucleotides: TGTGCCAGCAGCCCTCTAGCGGGAGGGACCTACGAGCAGTACTTC.

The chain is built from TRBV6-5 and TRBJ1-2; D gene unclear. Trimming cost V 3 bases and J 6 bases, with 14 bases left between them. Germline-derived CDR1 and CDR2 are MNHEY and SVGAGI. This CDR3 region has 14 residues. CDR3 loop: CASSYLSGSDGYTF. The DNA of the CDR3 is TGTGCCAGCAGTTATCTTTCAGGAAGCGATGGCTACACCTTC.

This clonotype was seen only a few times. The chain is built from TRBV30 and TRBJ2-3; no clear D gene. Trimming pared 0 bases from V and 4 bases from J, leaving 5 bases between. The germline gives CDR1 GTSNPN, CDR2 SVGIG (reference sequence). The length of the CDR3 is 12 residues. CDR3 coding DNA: TGTGCCTGGAGTGTAATCGCAGATACGCAGTATTTT. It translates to CAWSVIADTQYF.